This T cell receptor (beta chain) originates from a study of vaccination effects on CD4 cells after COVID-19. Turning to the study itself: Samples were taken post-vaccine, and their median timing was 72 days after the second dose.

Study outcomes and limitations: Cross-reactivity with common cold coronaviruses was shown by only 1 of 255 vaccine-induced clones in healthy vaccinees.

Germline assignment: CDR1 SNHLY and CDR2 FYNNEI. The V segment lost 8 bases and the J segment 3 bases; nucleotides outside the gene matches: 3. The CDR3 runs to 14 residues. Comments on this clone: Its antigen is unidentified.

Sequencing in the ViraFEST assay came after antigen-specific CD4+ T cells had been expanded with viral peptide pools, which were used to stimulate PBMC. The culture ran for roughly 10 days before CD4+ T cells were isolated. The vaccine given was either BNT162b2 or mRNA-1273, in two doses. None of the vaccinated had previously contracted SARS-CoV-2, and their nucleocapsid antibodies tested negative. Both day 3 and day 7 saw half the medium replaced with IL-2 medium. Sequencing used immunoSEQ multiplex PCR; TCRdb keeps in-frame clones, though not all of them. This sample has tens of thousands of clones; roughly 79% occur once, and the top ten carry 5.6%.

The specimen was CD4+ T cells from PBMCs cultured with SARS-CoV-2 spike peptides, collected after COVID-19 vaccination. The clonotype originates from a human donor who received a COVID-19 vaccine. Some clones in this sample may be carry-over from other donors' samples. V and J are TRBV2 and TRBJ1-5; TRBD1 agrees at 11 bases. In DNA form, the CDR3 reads TGTGCCAGCGGGACAGGGGGTTTCAATCAGCCCCAGCATTTT. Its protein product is CASGTGGFNQPQHF.